The 12 T cell receptor beta chains in this list originate from one sample, sequenced in a study of radiation and T cells in renal cell carcinoma. Sample time point: baseline pretreatment blood. Indicated treatment: 15 Gy SBRT to primary tumor, nephrectomy 4 weeks later. TCRdb keeps only in-frame clones here, not all; method: immunoSEQ multiplex PCR. Among approximately 140,000 clones listed, about 87% were seen once. The specimen comprised blood, sampled from a patient whose treatment included radiotherapy and nephrectomy. The receptors stem from a woman aged 70-85 years with renal cell carcinoma.

This chain uses TRBV7-3 with TRBJ2-6; D gene unclear. Per germline, CDR1 SGHTA and CDR2 FQGTGA. This CDR3 spans 15 amino acids. V lost 5 bases, J lost 0 bases, and 8 bases lay in between. CDR3 sequence: CASSTQISGANVLTF. CDR3 coding DNA: TGTGCCAGCAGCACACAGATCTCTGGGGCCAACGTCCTGACTTTC.

The chain is built from TRBV5-5 and TRBJ1-5; D possibly corresponds to TRBD1 (5 bases). The V gene lost 5 bases and the J gene lost 0 bases, with 12 bases spanning the gap. Germline V gives CDR1 SGHKS, CDR2 YYEKEE (reference sequence). This CDR3 spans 15 amino acids. This chain's CDR3 is CASRETENSNQPQHF. The CDR3 region has the DNA TGTGCCAGCAGGGAGACAGAAAATAGCAATCAGCCCCAGCATTTT.

The chain is built from TRBV30 and TRBJ1-5; D remains unclear. Trimming removed 2 bases at V and 0 bases at J, with 2 bases between. This CDR3 comprises 12 residues. Germline CDR1 reads GTSNPN; CDR2 reads SVGIG (reference sequence). CDR3 amino acids: CAWSFSNQPQHF. In nucleotides, the CDR3 is TGTGCCTGGAGTTTTAGCAATCAGCCCCAGCATTTT.

V gene TRBV19 combines with J gene TRBJ2-5; D call uncertain. V was cut by 0 bases and J by 2 bases, with 13 bases left in between. The CDR3 contains 16 residues. Germline V gene sequence: CDR1 LNHDA, CDR2 SQIVND (reference sequence). The CDR3 coding sequence is TGTGCCAGTAGTATAGACAACAGCGTCCAGCAAGAGACCCAGTACTTC. Protein: CASSIDNSVQQETQYF.

This chain uses TRBV11-1 with TRBJ2-1; TRBD2 agrees at 8 bases. The length of the CDR3 is 15 residues. After removal of 2 bases from V and 4 bases from J, the junction contained 4 bases not matched to a gene. CDR1 is SGHAT and CDR2 is FQDESV in the germline V gene (reference sequence). CDR3 sequence (DNA): TGTGCCAGCAGCTTAAGAGGCGGGGGGTACAATGAGCAGTTCTTC. Protein product: CASSLRGGGYNEQFF. Full variable domain (rest looked up from reference TRBV11-1 and TRBJ2-1): EAEVAQSPRYKITEKSQAVAFWCDPISGHATLYWYRQILGQGPELLVQFQDESVVDDSQLPKDRFSAERLKGVDSTLKIQPAELGDSAMYLCASSLRGGGYNEQFFGPGTRLTVL.

This clone was observed a few times. The rearrangement uses TRBV23-1 and TRBJ1-1, with D unclear. TRBV23-1 is an open reading frame whose function is uncertain. This CDR3 has 16 amino acids. Deletions cut 8 bases from V and 5 bases from J, with 24 bases between. Written as DNA, the CDR3 is TGCGCCAGCCTTCATCACGGCAAGGAAGGCGGGACTGAAGCTTTCTTT. Translated: CASLHHGKEGGTEAFF.

This chain uses TRBV11-2 with TRBJ2-1; a weak D match, TRBD1 (6 bases). Between the trimmed V and J ends, which lost 0 bases and 3 bases, there was a span of 12 bases. Germline V CDR1 and CDR2: SGHAT, FQNNGV. This CDR3 has 16 residues. The CDR3 region is CASSLEGAVFYNEQFF. CDR3 DNA sequence: TGTGCCAGCAGCTTAGAGGGGGCGGTCTTCTACAATGAGCAGTTCTTC.

J is TRBJ1-5 and V is TRBV6-5, with 7 bases lining up with TRBD1. From germline, CDR1 is MNHEY and CDR2 SVGAGI. The CDR3 length is 15 residues. V trimming: 0 bases; J trimming: 5 bases; junction bases outside the gene matches: 4. This CDR3 is CASSYSRDRDQPQHF. CDR3 nucleotide sequence: TGTGCCAGCAGTTACTCGAGGGACAGAGATCAGCCCCAGCATTTT.

The genes are TRBV27 and TRBJ1-5, with 8 bases lining up with TRBD1. After removal of 4 bases from V and 2 bases from J, the junction contained 1 base not matched to a gene. Germline CDR1 is MNHEY and CDR2 is SMNVEV (reference sequence). This CDR3 spans 14 amino acids. CDR3 nucleotide sequence: TGTGCCAGCAGTTCGACAGGGGGCAATCAGCCCCAGCATTTT. It codes for CASSSTGGNQPQHF.

This sequence joins TRBV5-5 and TRBJ2-5; D unresolved. V shed 0 bases and J shed 5 bases, with 17 bases lying between them. The germline V gene has CDR1 SGHKS and CDR2 YYEKEE (reference sequence). The CDR3 covers 16 residues. The CDR3 DNA reads TGTGCCAGCAGCTTGGCCGTGGGGATCGGAATCGAGACCCAGTACTTC. Translated, it gives CASSLAVGIGIETQYF.

The J gene is TRBJ1-2, the V gene TRBV5-5; D is uncertain. Germline-derived CDR1 and CDR2 are SGHKS and YYEKEE (reference sequence). The CDR3 is made up of 12 amino acids. V shed 4 bases and J shed 7 bases, with 11 bases lying between them. The CDR3 spells CASSLPLGGYTF. The CDR3 nucleotides are TGTGCCAGCAGCCTGCCCCTGGGTGGCTACACCTTC.

This clone has only a few counts. The gene calls are TRBV27 and TRBJ2-2; tentative D call: TRBD1 (5 bases). Germline loops: CDR1 MNHEY, CDR2 SMNVEV (reference sequence). V gave up 3 bases and J gave up 4 bases, with 9 bases separating them. The CDR3 sequence is 14 residues long. CDR3 coding DNA: TGTGCCAGCAGTTTCAGCAGGGCCACCGGGGAGCTGTTTTTT. It yields the protein CASSFSRATGELFF.